This entry lists 19 T cell receptor beta chains sequenced from one sample in a study of cytomegalovirus exposure and HLA in healthy donors. A multiplex PCR was run with 60 Vbeta primers and 13 Jbeta primers. The protocol was immunoSEQ multiplex PCR, while the TCRdb copy is restricted to in-frame clones and leaves out a portion. The sample comprises fewer than 140,000 clones, roughly four fifths of which are singletons, and 2.5% to 3% rests with the top ten. The specimen was PBMCs. These receptors came from a male donor in good health and CMV-seropositive.

This chain uses TRBV6-4 with TRBJ2-1; 11 nucleotides agree with TRBD2. Trimming cost V 6 bases and J 6 bases; bases outside gene matches: 7. Germline V gene lookup returns CDR1 MRHNA and CDR2 SNTAGT. The CDR3 contains 15 residues. The CDR3 sequence is CASRMLAGGVNEQFF. Here the CDR3 DNA reads TGTGCCAGCAGGATGCTAGCGGGGGGCGTCAATGAGCAGTTCTTC.

This clone occurred a few times. V gene TRBV4-3 combines with J gene TRBJ1-1; D uncertain. The germline CDR1 and CDR2 sequences are LGHNA and YSLEER. The CDR3 runs to 14 residues. The V gene lost 1 base and the J gene lost 1 base, with 7 bases spanning the gap. CDR3 DNA: TGCGCCAGCAGCCAAGTCAGGTCGAACACTGAAGCTTTCTTT. Protein: CASSQVRSNTEAFF.

V is TRBV7-2 and J is TRBJ1-2, with D possibly TRBD1 on 5 matching bases. The germline gives CDR1 SGHTA, CDR2 FQGNSA. The germline V and J ends were trimmed by 2 bases and 5 bases, with 18 bases remaining between them. The CDR3 spans 16 residues. CDR3 nucleotides: TGTGCCAGCAGCTTAAGACGGGAGGGGTGGCGATATGGCTACACCTTC. Protein: CASSLRREGWRYGYTF.

The chain recombines TRBV5-6 with TRBJ1-4; D not resolved. The germline gives CDR1 SGHDT, CDR2 YYEEEE. Trimming removed 4 bases from V and 7 bases from J, with 20 bases in between. The CDR3 is made up of 16 amino acids. This CDR3 reads CASSVYAAGISEKLFF. The CDR3 region has the DNA TGTGCCAGCAGCGTGTACGCAGCGGGAATTAGTGAAAAACTGTTTTTT.

V and J are TRBV7-3 and TRBJ2-1; TRBD2 matches 8 bases. The CDR3 loop spans 12 amino acids. The germline gives CDR1 SGHTA, CDR2 FQGTGA. J was trimmed by 16 bases and V by 4 bases; bases with no gene match: 9. CDR3 sequence (DNA): TGTGCCAGCAGCTCCATGAGGGGACTAGTTTTCTTC. Residues: CASSSMRGLVFF.

This clone was recorded only once. This chain joins TRBV27 and TRBJ2-1; 8 bases fit TRBD2. V was pared by 8 bases and J by 8 bases, with 14 bases of the junction left unmatched. Germline lookup yields CDR1 MNHEY and CDR2 SMNVEV (reference sequence). CDR3 length: 15 amino acids. CDR3 DNA sequence: TGTGCCAGCCATGCTGCGGGGGGAGGTGGCTATGAGCAGTTCTTC. Translating it yields CASHAAGGGGYEQFF.

V and J are TRBV15 and TRBJ1-4; possible D gene TRBD1, 5 bases. V lost 5 bases to trimming and J lost 7 bases, with 17 bases between them. CDR3 length equals 15 residues. Germline V gives CDR1 LNHNV, CDR2 YYDKDF (reference sequence). This CDR3 is CATSPLGGVAEKLFF. CDR3 DNA sequence: TGTGCCACCAGCCCCTTGGGGGGGGTGGCTGAAAAACTGTTTTTT.

This clone was seen just once. This rearrangement joins TRBV6-1 to TRBJ2-3, with D possibly being TRBD2 (5 bases). Germline assignment: CDR1 MNHNS and CDR2 SASEGT. The CDR3 totals 13 residues. The V and J ends lost 5 bases and 5 bases respectively, with 11 bases between them. DNA for the CDR3: TGTGCCAGCAGTCTACGTCGGGGAGATACGCAGTATTTT. Its translation is CASSLRRGDTQYF.

This chain links TRBV30 with TRBJ2-3, with D possibly TRBD2 on 5 matching bases. From germline, CDR1 is GTSNPN and CDR2 SVGIG (reference sequence). The V end lost 3 bases, the J end lost 4 bases, and 17 bases lay between the germline ends. This CDR3 comprises 15 residues. The CDR3 reads CAWRMFGVLSDTQYF. CDR3 coding DNA: TGTGCCTGGAGGATGTTCGGGGTGTTATCAGATACGCAGTATTTT.

The chain is built from TRBV9 and TRBJ1-1, with 7 nucleotides matching TRBD1. The J segment lost 0 bases and the V segment lost 3 bases, leaving 2 bases of the junction unmatched. The CDR3 loop spans 14 amino acids. Per germline, CDR1 SGDLS and CDR2 YYNGEE. CDR3 coding DNA: TGTGCCAGCAGCGCGGGACAGTTGAACACTGAAGCTTTCTTT. Protein: CASSAGQLNTEAFF.

V usage is TRBV5-6 and J usage is TRBJ2-7; perhaps TRBD1 as D (6 bases). The CDR3 totals 13 residues. The V end was cut by 2 bases, the J end by 7 bases, with 13 bases between. Germline values: CDR1 SGHDT, CDR2 YYEEEE. The CDR3 DNA reads TGTGCCAGCAGCTTCCGGGACACAAGGGAGCAGTACTTC. Its protein is CASSFRDTREQYF.

This clone was recorded once. V gene TRBV18 combines with J gene TRBJ1-6, with D unclear. There are 14 residues in the CDR3. The V end was cut by 5 bases, the J end by 7 bases, with 12 bases between. Per germline, CDR1 KGHSH and CDR2 LQKENI. CDR3 in amino acids: CASSTSMENSPLHF. CDR3 nucleotide sequence: TGTGCCAGCTCAACCTCAATGGAGAATTCACCCCTCCACTTT.

This clone came up a few times. The gene calls are TRBV4-2 and TRBJ2-6; D is possibly TRBD1 (6 bases). V was cut by 8 bases and J by 0 bases, with 17 bases left in between. The CDR3 extends over 17 amino acids. Germline assignment: CDR1 LGHNA and CDR2 YNFKEQ. Here the CDR3 DNA reads TGTGCCAGCCTGGGAGCAGGGGCCCACTCTGGGGCCAACGTCCTGACTTTC. This translates into CASLGAGAHSGANVLTF.

This sequence joins TRBV7-6 and TRBJ2-1, with 9 positions matching TRBD1. Germline V CDR1 and CDR2: SGHVS, FNYEAQ. The CDR3 spans 15 residues. V dropped 5 bases and J dropped 1; count of bases not matched to a gene: 3. The CDR3 bases are TGTGCCAGCAGCCCCGGACAGGGGTCCTACAATGAGCAGTTCTTC. Translation: CASSPGQGSYNEQFF.

Here the CDR3 reads CASSNPPGRLNPYEQYF. For the CDR3, the DNA is TGTGCCAGCAGTAACCCCCCCGGGAGACTCAATCCTTACGAGCAGTACTTC. The gene calls are TRBV28 and TRBJ2-7, with D perhaps TRBD2 (6 bases). There are 17 residues in the CDR3. The V end was cut by 5 bases, the J end by 4 bases, with 24 bases between. Per germline, CDR1 MDHEN and CDR2 SYDVKM.

The chain uses TRBV7-9 and TRBJ2-1; D gene unclear. Germline V gene data show CDR1 as SEHNR and CDR2 as FQNEAQ (reference sequence). The CDR3 covers 15 residues. V gave up 3 bases and J gave up 0 bases, with 9 bases separating them. CDR3 in amino acids: CASSFDSSSYNEQFF. DNA for the CDR3: TGTGCCAGCAGCTTCGACTCGAGCTCCTACAATGAGCAGTTCTTC.

This clone was observed a few times. The chain is built from TRBV28 and TRBJ1-4, with D uncertain. CDR3 length: 11 residues. Germline CDR1 reads MDHEN; CDR2 reads SYDVKM. The V and J ends lost 6 bases and 7 bases respectively, with 6 bases between them. The CDR3 nucleotides read TGTGCCAGCAGGGCGGGTGAAAAACTGTTTTTT. Amino acid sequence: CASRAGEKLFF.

This rearrangement joins TRBV2 to TRBJ1-5, with 9 bases aligning to TRBD1. V lost 8 bases, J lost 2 bases, and 7 bases stayed unmatched. The CDR3 has 15 residues. Germline CDR1 is SNHLY and CDR2 is FYNNEI. The DNA of the CDR3 is TGTGCCAGCTCGACACAGGGGGCGGGCAATCAGCCCCAGCATTTT. Translated: CASSTQGAGNQPQHF. The variable domain in full, completed from reference TRBV2 and TRBJ1-5, reads EPEVTQTPSHQVTQMGQEVILRCVPISNHLYFYWYRQILGQKVEFLVSFYNNEISEKSEIFDDQFSVERPDGSNFTLKIRSTKLEDSAMYFCASSTQGAGNQPQHFGDGTRLSIL.

The chain joins TRBV2 to TRBJ2-2; weak D call: TRBD2 (6 bases). Trimming stripped 6 bases from V and 5 bases from J, with 16 bases between. CDR3 length: 15 residues. Germline CDR1 and CDR2: SNHLY and FYNNEI. CDR3 residues: CASRLDYSRTGELFF. The DNA for the CDR3 is TGTGCCAGCAGGCTGGACTACTCGAGGACCGGGGAGCTGTTTTTT.